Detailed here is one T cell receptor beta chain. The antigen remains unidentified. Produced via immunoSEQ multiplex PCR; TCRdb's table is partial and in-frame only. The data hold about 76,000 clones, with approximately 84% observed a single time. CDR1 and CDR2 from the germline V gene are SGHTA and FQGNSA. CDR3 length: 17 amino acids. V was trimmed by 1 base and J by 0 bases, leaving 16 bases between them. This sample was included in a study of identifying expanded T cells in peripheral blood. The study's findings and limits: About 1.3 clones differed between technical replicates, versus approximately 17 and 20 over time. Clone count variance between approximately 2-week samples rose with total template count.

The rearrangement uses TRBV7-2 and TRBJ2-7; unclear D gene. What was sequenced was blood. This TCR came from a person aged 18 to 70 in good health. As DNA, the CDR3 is TGTGCCAGCAGCTTAGGACGGGCCGCCATAGGCTCCTACGAGCAGTACTTC. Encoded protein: CASSLGRAAIGSYEQYF.